Reported below is one T cell receptor (beta chain). The assay was immunoSEQ multiplex PCR, and TCRdb's table has in-frame clones only and misses some. The table shows 180,000 or so clones, with around 88% occurring only once. The data were taken from a study of blood T cell repertoires in COVID-19. Study details: From the United States, Italy and Spain came samples of acute and convalescent COVID-19.

V was pared by 5 bases and J by 4 bases, with 7 bases of the junction left unmatched. Germline V gives CDR1 MNHEY, CDR2 SMNVEV (reference sequence). CDR3 length: 15 residues. Those enrolled, adults aged roughly 18 to 100 years, came from 24 US areas. Assignments of participants to cohorts depended upon their own reported clinical history. The sequenced sample was PBMCs or T cells enriched from blood (not recorded which). The receptor was isolated from a middle-aged man with acute COVID-19. V usage is TRBV27 and J usage is TRBJ2-7, with 11 bases lining up with TRBD1. The CDR3 here is CASSKPGTGGYEQYF. DNA of the CDR3: TGTGCCAGCAGTAAACCCGGGACAGGGGGTTACGAGCAGTACTTC.